A selection of T cell receptor beta chains follows, all from one sample in a study of PD-1 blockade in classical Hodgkin lymphoma. Assay: immunoSEQ multiplex PCR; the TCRdb copy retains only in-frame clones and omits some. The repertoire includes around 43,000 clones, roughly 78% of them detected once, and 13% sits in the top ten. The sequenced sample was peripheral blood mononuclear cells (PBMCs), obtained at baseline. Every receptor here comes from a human donor with classical Hodgkin lymphoma. The CDR3 runs from the conserved cysteine through the conserved F or W. Each record gives: V gene, CDR3 protein.

V: TRBV6-5
CDR3: CASSKGREQYF

V: TRBV10-3
CDR3: CAIRIGEGSTEAFF

V: TRBV11-2
CDR3: CASSSIGTSTDTQYF

V: TRBV6-5
CDR3: CASTRRQPNYEQYF

V: TRBV6-5
CDR3: CASTWTGLSYTF

V: TRBV10-3
CDR3: CAISRQGGAYNEQFF

V: TRBV2
CDR3: CASRGLTDTQYF

V: TRBV18
CDR3: CASSLIYQTGTSSGNTIYF

V: TRBV5-1
CDR3: CASSFSGQPEAFF

V: TRBV4-2
CDR3: CASSQVVGTSGLEQYF

V: TRBV30
CDR3: CAWSITGGAFF

V: TRBV11-3
CDR3: CASSLARGTEAFF

V: TRBV11-2
CDR3: CASRLARTITDTQYF

V: TRBV9
CDR3: CASSGSVAGAQDTQYF

V: TRBV13
CDR3: CASSLLAGGTGTDTQYF

V: TRBV2
CDR3: CASRSGNIGYTF

V: TRBV2
CDR3: CASSGRTSNTGELFF

V: TRBV5-1
CDR3: CASSTGDGEAFF

V: TRBV7-7
CDR3: CASSPLPTGANYGYTF

V: TRBV6-5
CDR3: CASSRQISGEQYF

V: TRBV6-1
CDR3: CASSGRQGEQANEKLFF

V: TRBV18
CDR3: CASSPGARQETQYF

V: TRBV6-5
CDR3: CASSAQGASNTEAFF

V: TRBV9
CDR3: CASSVSPGMLVDTQYF

V: TRBV7-8
CDR3: CASSPRLAGGPPPKETQYF

V: TRBV7-2
CDR3: CASSEGRGYEQYF

V: TRBV6-5
CDR3: CASRVGEETQYF

V: TRBV5-4
CDR3: CASTLDGRHEQYF

V: TRBV7-2
CDR3: CASSPASGEADTQYF

V: TRBV19
CDR3: CASSIDPAGGYSGANVLTF

V: TRBV2
CDR3: CARQGTSNYGYTF

V: TRBV6-6
CDR3: CASSRMAGELFF

V: TRBV4-3
CDR3: CASSQPLGGAGVGTGELFF

V: TRBV5-8
CDR3: CASSSPGLADPYEQYF

V: TRBV10-3
CDR3: CAISDPGLDGYTF

V: TRBV2
CDR3: CASTEGRGITEAFF

V: TRBV2
CDR3: CASTPDRVSTEAFF

V: TRBV7-9
CDR3: CASSSPTGLKETQYF

V: TRBV6-5
CDR3: CASSRQGGYSPLHF

V: TRBV7-2
CDR3: CASSLAVSTDTQYF

V: TRBV19
CDR3: CASSSDTHHPYEQYF

V: TRBV19
CDR3: CASSMFSGRYEQYF

V: TRBV9
CDR3: CASSASVGTGELFF

V: TRBV4-3
CDR3: CASSQAGGGGNTIYF

V: TRBV4-3
CDR3: CASSHLETDSGANVLTF

V: TRBV6-6
CDR3: CASTARGGNIQYF